This T cell receptor beta chain was observed in a study of T cells after yellow fever vaccination. At the level of the study: Libraries from low-cell-number fractions were prepared with the SMART-Seq v4 Ultra Low Input RNA kit.

Study outcomes and limitations: At around 95% for CD4 and approximately 88% for CD8, most primary-vaccination clones showed up again after the booster.

V lost 6 bases, J lost 10 bases, and 19 bases lay in between. CDR1 is MNHEY, CDR2 SVGAGI, per germline. The CDR3 spans 15 residues. This clonotype was recorded a few times. Antigen specificity is unknown. The 5'RACE template-switching step produced TCR cDNA and added a universal primer site and UMIs. TCRdb reanalysed the 5' RACE reads using MiXCR and keeps one entry per CDR3 protein. The repertoire holds some 320,000 distinct CDR3 sequences, with about 11% as singletons. Here the sequenced sample was CD4+ T cells sorted from PBMCs, taken 45 days after the yellow fever booster vaccination. The receptor was derived from a young man who received the YFV17D yellow fever vaccine. The genes are TRBV6-5 and TRBJ1-6; no reliable D call. The CDR3 spells CASSTTAGLPSPLHF. CDR3 nucleotides: TGTGCCAGCAGCACTACAGCGGGTTTACCGTCACCCCTCCACTTT.